Below, one T cell receptor (beta chain) is given with its context. As yet, its antigen is unknown. It was by 5' RACE with UMI labels that the TRB cDNA libraries were prepared. TCRdb re-called the 5' RACE reads and shows each CDR3 protein once, DNA omitted. Listed are some 110,000 distinct CDR3 sequences; 0.38% falls within the top ten. Germline values: CDR1 SGHDN, CDR2 FVKESK. There are 14 residues in the CDR3. The sample belongs to a study of CXCR3-negative and CXCR3-positive naive CD8 T cells. Findings of the study overall: More hydrophobic TRB CDR3s were found in CXCR3-positive naive cells than in CXCR3-negative naive cells. From TRB CDR3 properties, TCR strength was inferred; surface CD5 did not differ between naive subsets.

Sequenced sample: naive CXCR3+ CD8+ T cells from blood. Subset described: CD45RO-CCR7+CD27+CD95- naive CD8+ T cells expressing CXCR3 (TNR3+). This receptor was obtained from a human donor in good health. Some clones in this sample may be carry-over from other donors' samples. The gene calls are TRBV14 and TRBJ2-1; there is no DNA to check the TCRdb D call of TRBD1. The CDR3 loop reads CASSQQGSYNEQFF. The entire variable domain, with the rest obtained from reference TRBV14 and TRBJ2-1, is as follows: EAGVTQFPSHSVIEKGQTVTLRCDPISGHDNLYWYRRVMGKEIKFLLHFVKESKQDESGMPNNRFLAERTGGTYSTLKVQPAELEDSGVYFCASSQQGSYNEQFFGPGTRLTVL.